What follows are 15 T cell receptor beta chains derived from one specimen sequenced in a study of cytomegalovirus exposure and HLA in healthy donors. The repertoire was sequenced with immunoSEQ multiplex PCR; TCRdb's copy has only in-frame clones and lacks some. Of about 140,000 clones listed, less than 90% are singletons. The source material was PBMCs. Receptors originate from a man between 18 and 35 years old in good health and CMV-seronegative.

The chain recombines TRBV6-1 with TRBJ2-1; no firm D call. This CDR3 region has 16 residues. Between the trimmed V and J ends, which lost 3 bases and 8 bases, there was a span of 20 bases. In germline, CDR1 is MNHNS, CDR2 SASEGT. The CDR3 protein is CASSDRPSGLWDEQFF. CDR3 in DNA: TGTGCCAGCAGTGATCGTCCTTCAGGCCTCTGGGATGAGCAGTTCTTC.

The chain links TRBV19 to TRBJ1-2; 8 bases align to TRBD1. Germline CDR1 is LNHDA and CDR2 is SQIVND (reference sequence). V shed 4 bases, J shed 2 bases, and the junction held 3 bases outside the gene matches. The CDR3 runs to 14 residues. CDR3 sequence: CASSTDRVNYGYTF. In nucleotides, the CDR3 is TGTGCCAGTAGTACGGACAGGGTAAACTATGGCTACACCTTC.

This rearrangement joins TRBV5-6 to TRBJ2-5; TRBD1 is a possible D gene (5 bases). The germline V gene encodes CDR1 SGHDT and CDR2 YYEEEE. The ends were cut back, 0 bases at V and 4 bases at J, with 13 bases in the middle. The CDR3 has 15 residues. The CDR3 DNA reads TGTGCCAGCAGCTTGGCCGGCGCCCAGGGAGAGACCCAGTACTTC. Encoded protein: CASSLAGAQGETQYF.

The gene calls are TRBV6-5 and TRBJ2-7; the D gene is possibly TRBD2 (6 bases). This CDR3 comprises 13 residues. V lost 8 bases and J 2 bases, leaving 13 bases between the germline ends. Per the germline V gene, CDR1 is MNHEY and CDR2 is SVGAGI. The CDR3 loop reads CASWNGGPYEQYF. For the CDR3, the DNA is TGTGCCAGCTGGAACGGGGGACCCTACGAGCAGTACTTC.

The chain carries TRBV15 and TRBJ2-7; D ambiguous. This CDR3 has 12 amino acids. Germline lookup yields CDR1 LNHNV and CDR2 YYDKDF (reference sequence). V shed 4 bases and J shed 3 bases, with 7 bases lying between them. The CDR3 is CATSIPRYEQYF. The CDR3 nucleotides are TGTGCCACCAGCATCCCCCGCTACGAGCAGTACTTC.

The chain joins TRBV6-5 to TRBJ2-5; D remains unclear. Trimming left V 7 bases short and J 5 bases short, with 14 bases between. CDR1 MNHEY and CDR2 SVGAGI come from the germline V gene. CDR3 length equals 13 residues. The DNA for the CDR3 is TGTGCCAGCACCCGAGACTCCACGGAGACCCAGTACTTC. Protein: CASTRDSTETQYF.

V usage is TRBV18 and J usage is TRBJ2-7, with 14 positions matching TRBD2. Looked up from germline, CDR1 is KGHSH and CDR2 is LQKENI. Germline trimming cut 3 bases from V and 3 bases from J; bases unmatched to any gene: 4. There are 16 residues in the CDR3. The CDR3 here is CASSPTSGRAHYEQYF. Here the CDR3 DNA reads TGTGCCAGCTCACCGACTAGCGGGAGGGCCCACTACGAGCAGTACTTC.

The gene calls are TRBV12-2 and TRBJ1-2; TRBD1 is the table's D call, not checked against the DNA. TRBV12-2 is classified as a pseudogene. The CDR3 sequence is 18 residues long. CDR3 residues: CGGRTPLWPTGLHYGYTF. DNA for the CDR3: TGTGGGGGTCGCACCCCCCTGTGGCCGACAGGCCTCCACTATGGCTACACCTTC.

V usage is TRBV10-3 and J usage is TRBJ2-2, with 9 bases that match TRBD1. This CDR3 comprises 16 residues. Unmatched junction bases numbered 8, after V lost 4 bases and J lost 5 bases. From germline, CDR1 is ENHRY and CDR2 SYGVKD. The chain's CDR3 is CAISAIRDRETGELFF. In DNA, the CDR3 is TGTGCCATCAGTGCTATCCGGGACAGGGAGACCGGGGAGCTGTTTTTT.

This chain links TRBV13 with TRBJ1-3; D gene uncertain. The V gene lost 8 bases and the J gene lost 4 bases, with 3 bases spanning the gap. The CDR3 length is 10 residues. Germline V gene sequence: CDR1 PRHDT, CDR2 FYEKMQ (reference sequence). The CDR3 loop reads CASRGNTIYF. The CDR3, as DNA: TGTGCCAGCCGGGGAAACACCATATATTTT.

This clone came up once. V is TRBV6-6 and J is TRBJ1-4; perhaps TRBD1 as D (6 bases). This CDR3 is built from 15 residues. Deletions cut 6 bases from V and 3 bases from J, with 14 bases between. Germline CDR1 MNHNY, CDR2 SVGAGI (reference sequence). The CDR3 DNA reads TGTGCCAGCAGACTGGGACAAGGGCCTAATGAAAAACTGTTTTTT. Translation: CASRLGQGPNEKLFF.

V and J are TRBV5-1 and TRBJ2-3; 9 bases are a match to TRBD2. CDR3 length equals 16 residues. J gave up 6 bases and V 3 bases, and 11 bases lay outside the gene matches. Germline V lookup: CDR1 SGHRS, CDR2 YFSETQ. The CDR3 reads CASSSPGRGGRDTQYF. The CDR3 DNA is TGCGCCAGCAGCTCCCCCGGGCGGGGGGGGCGCGATACGCAGTATTTT.

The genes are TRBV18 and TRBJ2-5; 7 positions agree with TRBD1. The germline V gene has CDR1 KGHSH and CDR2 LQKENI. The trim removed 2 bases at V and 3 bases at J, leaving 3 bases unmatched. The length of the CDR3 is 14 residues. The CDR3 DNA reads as TGTGCCAGCTCACCAAGGGACAGTAAAGAGACCCAGTACTTC. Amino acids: CASSPRDSKETQYF. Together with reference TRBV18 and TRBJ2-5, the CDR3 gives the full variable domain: NAGVMQNPRHLVRRRGQEARLRCSPMKGHSHVYWYRQLPEEGLKFMVYLQKENIIDESGMPKERFSAEFPKEGPSILRIQQVVRGDSAAYFCASSPRDSKETQYFGPGTRLLVL.

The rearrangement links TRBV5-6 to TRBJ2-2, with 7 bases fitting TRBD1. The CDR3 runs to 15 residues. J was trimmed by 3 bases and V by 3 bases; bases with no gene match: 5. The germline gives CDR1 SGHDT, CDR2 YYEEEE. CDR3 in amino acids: CASSSRGRHTGELFF. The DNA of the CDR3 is TGTGCCAGCAGCTCAAGGGGGCGTCACACCGGGGAGCTGTTTTTT.

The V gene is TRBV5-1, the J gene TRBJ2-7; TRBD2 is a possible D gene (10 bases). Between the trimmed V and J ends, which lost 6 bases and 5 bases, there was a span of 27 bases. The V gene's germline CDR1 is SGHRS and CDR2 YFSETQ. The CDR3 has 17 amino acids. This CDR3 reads CASNRDRASSGGHEQYF. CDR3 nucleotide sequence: TGCGCCAGCAACCGGGACAGGGCTTCTAGCGGGGGACACGAGCAGTACTTC.